This T cell receptor (beta chain) was found in a study of blood T cell repertoires in COVID-19. Background on the study: Samples came from the United States, Italy and Spain, spanning acute and convalescent COVID-19. The analysed material was cDNA or gDNA that came from T cells, B-cell-depleted T cells, or PBMCs.

The CDR3 extends over 13 amino acids. The germline V gene has CDR1 LNHDA and CDR2 SQIVND (reference sequence). V lost 8 bases and J lost 7; bases outside the gene matches: 8. Original handling: Reference gene primer amplification gave estimated nucleated cell counts. TCRdb's copy holds only in-frame clones and misses some; the assay was immunoSEQ multiplex PCR. V, J and clone size are those of that table, while D and trimming were read from the DNA. The sample records roughly 230,000 clones, almost 85% being singletons. The chain carries TRBV19 and TRBJ2-3, with 8 bases aligning to TRBD1. Sequences were obtained from peripheral blood. This sequence originates from a man between 50 and 59 years old with acute or convalescent COVID-19. CDR3 protein: CASVPGGRNTQYF. For the CDR3, the DNA is TGTGCCAGTGTCCCAGGGGGCAGGAATACGCAGTATTTT.